One and the same sample provided the 30 T cell receptor beta chains below, sequenced in a study of identifying expanded T cells in peripheral blood (dated 2019 in TCRdb). Libraries were made using the immunoSEQ multiplex PCR assay. Entries here come from immuneACCESS through TCRdb and include only in-frame sequences with V and J called. Some clones fail to appear in such tables; in the studies checked, an unresolved V gene covers under half of the shortfall, and the cause of the remainder is unknown. The sample contains just over 90,000 clones, roughly 90% of them found a single time. The ten largest clones add up to 3.5% to 5% of the sample. The sample consisted of blood. These receptors were collected from a person aged 18 to 69 in good health.

This sequence joins TRBV15 and TRBJ2-7, with 14 nucleotides matching TRBD2. CDR1 is LNHNV and CDR2 is YYDKDF in the germline V gene (reference sequence). Germline trimming cut 5 bases from V and 6 bases from J; bases unmatched to any gene: 6. The CDR3 has 15 residues. The CDR3 DNA reads TGTGCCACCAGCTTGGGACTAGCGGGAGTCGGCGAGCAGTACTTC. The encoded protein is CATSLGLAGVGEQYF.

The chain uses TRBV7-3 and TRBJ2-3; TRBD1 agrees at 7 bases. CDR3 length: 15 amino acids. V was pared by 5 bases and J by 5 bases, with 10 bases of the junction left unmatched. Germline V gene data show CDR1 as SGHTA and CDR2 as FQGTGA. The CDR3 DNA is TGTGCCAGCAGCGACACAGGGGACCGACAAGATACGCAGTATTTT. As protein: CASSDTGDRQDTQYF.

This chain connects TRBV4-1 to TRBJ2-5, with TRBD1 matching over 9 bases. V was clipped by 1 base and J by 5 bases; unmatched bases: 5. CDR3 length equals 15 residues. Germline values: CDR1 MGHRA, CDR2 YSYEKL. The CDR3 loop is CASSQVTGGLETQYF. As DNA, the CDR3 is TGCGCCAGCAGCCAAGTAACAGGGGGCCTCGAGACCCAGTACTTC.

This clone was counted only a few times. V usage is TRBV9 and J usage is TRBJ1-1; tentative D call: TRBD1 (6 bases). V lost 1 base and J 3 bases, leaving 7 bases between the germline ends. The CDR3 extends over 13 amino acids. Germline-derived CDR1 and CDR2 are SGDLS and YYNGEE. The CDR3 sequence is CASSVSGDTEAFF. Written as DNA, the CDR3 is TGTGCCAGCAGCGTATCAGGGGACACTGAAGCTTTCTTT.

The chain recombines TRBV6-5 with TRBJ2-1; 10 nucleotides agree with TRBD1. Germline V lookup: CDR1 MNHEY, CDR2 SVGAGI. Trimming at V came to 6 bases and at J to 8 bases, leaving 10 bases not matched to a gene. This CDR3 is 15 amino acids long. Here the CDR3 DNA reads TGTGCCAGCAGAGTGGCGGGACAGGGGATCGATGAGCAGTTCTTC. It encodes CASRVAGQGIDEQFF.

Notes on this clone: This may be a read error: a much more frequent sequence differs by one nucleotide. The chain carries TRBV6-5 and TRBJ1-3; D remains unclear. V lost 5 bases to trimming and J lost 4 bases, with 3 bases between them. Germline V gene sequence: CDR1 MNHEY, CDR2 SVGAGI. The CDR3 length is 11 residues. CDR3 coding DNA: TGTGCCAGCAGTGTAGGAAACACCATATATTTT. It is translated as CASSVGNTIYF.

The CDR3 loop reads CASSTSLQETQYF. CDR3 DNA sequence: TGTGCCAGCAGCACTAGCCTCCAAGAGACCCAGTACTTC. J is TRBJ2-5 and V is TRBV28, with TRBD2 as a possible D gene (6 bases). CDR1 is MDHEN and CDR2 is SYDVKM in the germline V gene. The CDR3 is 13 amino acids. Trimming left V 6 bases short and J 1 base short, with 9 bases between.

This clone turned up a few times. The chain uses TRBV10-2 and TRBJ2-7; 9 bases are shared with TRBD2. The CDR3 runs 16 residues. Germline lookup yields CDR1 WSHSY and CDR2 SAAADI. Losses at the gene ends were 6 bases for V and 2 bases for J; bases not matched to a gene: 11. The CDR3 nucleotides are TGCGCCAGCAGGGAGCCCAGATCTAGCGGGACCTACGAGCAGTACTTC. This encodes CASREPRSSGTYEQYF.

The genes are TRBV7-6 and TRBJ2-3, with a possible D match to TRBD2 (6 bases). The germline gives CDR1 SGHVS, CDR2 FNYEAQ. CDR3 length equals 15 residues. Trimming removed 5 bases at V and 2 bases at J, with 14 bases between. The CDR3 spells CASSRVGGFTDTQYF. In nucleotides, the CDR3 is TGTGCCAGCAGCCGAGTTGGGGGGTTCACAGATACGCAGTATTTT.

The chain joins TRBV7-6 to TRBJ2-7; 12 bases line up with TRBD2. V gave up 5 bases and J gave up 4 bases; unmatched junction bases: 6. CDR3 length: 15 amino acids. Germline CDR1 is SGHVS and CDR2 is FNYEAQ. The CDR3 nucleotides are TGTGCCAGCAGCCCTAGCGGGGGGGCTGTTTACGAGCAGTACTTC. This encodes CASSPSGGAVYEQYF. Full variable domain (rest looked up from reference TRBV7-6 and TRBJ2-7): GAGVSQSPRYKVTKRGQDVALRCDPISGHVSLYWYRQALGQGPEFLTYFNYEAQQDKSGLPNDRFSAERPEGSISTLTIQRTEQRDSAMYRCASSPSGGAVYEQYFGPGTRLTVT.

This sequence joins TRBV30 and TRBJ1-1; D is unclear. CDR1 is GTSNPN, CDR2 SVGIG, per germline (reference sequence). The CDR3 is made up of 11 amino acids. Trimming removed 3 bases from V and 0 bases from J, with 2 bases in between. Here the CDR3 DNA reads TGTGCCTGGAGGTTGAACACTGAAGCTTTCTTT. Its translation: CAWRLNTEAFF.

This rearrangement joins TRBV6-5 to TRBJ2-1; 7 bases are shared with TRBD1. The CDR3 extends over 13 amino acids. Trimming at V came to 6 bases and at J to 3 bases, leaving 2 bases not matched to a gene. The germline V gene has CDR1 MNHEY and CDR2 SVGAGI. In DNA, the CDR3 is TGTGCCAGCAGGGACAGGTACTACAATGAGCAGTTCTTC. Protein product: CASRDRYYNEQFF.

This chain uses TRBV27 with TRBJ2-1; tentatively, D is TRBD2 (6 bases). V was cut by 4 bases and J by 7 bases, with 14 bases left in between. The CDR3 has 14 residues. Germline lookup yields CDR1 MNHEY and CDR2 SMNVEV (reference sequence). CDR3: CASSSPGLWNEQFF. The CDR3 nucleotides are TGTGCCAGCAGTTCGCCGGGACTGTGGAATGAGCAGTTCTTC.

The chain joins TRBV21-1 to TRBJ1-5. TRBV21-1 is deemed a pseudogene. This CDR3 comprises 16 residues. The DNA of the CDR3 is TGTGCCAGCAGCGGCAAAGAGGTATATAGCAGTCAGCCCCAGCATTTT. Translation gives CASSGKEVYSSQPQHF.

The chain has TRBV27 and TRBJ2-5; perhaps TRBD2 as D (7 bases). The CDR3 consists of 14 residues. V was shortened by 5 bases and J by 4 bases, with 14 bases between the two germline ends. Germline V gene sequence: CDR1 MNHEY, CDR2 SMNVEV (reference sequence). This CDR3 reads CASSLTRGGETQYF. Here the CDR3 DNA reads TGTGCCAGCAGTCTAACAAGGGGGGGAGAGACCCAGTACTTC.

This clone is a singleton in its sample. This chain connects TRBV12-5 to TRBJ1-5, with D hard to call. The V end lost 1 base, the J end lost 0 bases, and 1 base lay between the germline ends. The germline gives CDR1 LGHNT, CDR2 FRNRAP. The CDR3 runs 13 residues. CDR3 sequence reads: CASGLDSNQPQHF. The CDR3 DNA sequence: TGTGCTAGTGGTTTGGATAGCAATCAGCCCCAGCATTTT.

This chain joins TRBV5-1 and TRBJ1-3; no clear D. V was clipped by 0 bases and J by 0 bases, with 7 bases between them. Germline V gives CDR1 SGHRS, CDR2 YFSETQ. The CDR3 has 15 residues. DNA for the CDR3: TGCGCCAGCAGCTTGGGAGATAGCTCTGGAAACACCATATATTTT. Its translation: CASSLGDSSGNTIYF. The variable domain in full, with the rest retrieved from reference TRBV5-1 and TRBJ1-3, is KAGVTQTPRYLIKTRGQQVTLSCSPISGHRSVSWYQQTPGQGLQFLFEYFSETQRNKGNFPGRFSGRQFSNSRSEMNVSTLELGDSALYLCASSLGDSSGNTIYFGEGSWLTVV.

J is TRBJ2-1 and V is TRBV10-3, with D tentatively TRBD1 (7 bases). Trimming took 5 bases from V and 10 from J, leaving 15 bases between them. The length of the CDR3 is 13 residues. Germline CDR1 reads ENHRY; CDR2 reads SYGVKD. Here the CDR3 DNA reads TGTGCCATCAGTCAATTCCAGGGGGGCGAGCAGTTCTTC. Translated: CAISQFQGGEQFF.

In its sample, this clone was seen a few times. The J gene is TRBJ2-7, the V gene TRBV9, with 10 bases that match TRBD2. The trim removed 0 bases at V and 3 bases at J, leaving 6 bases unmatched. CDR1 is SGDLS and CDR2 is YYNGEE in the germline V gene. This CDR3 has 16 residues. The CDR3 here is CASSVAPAGGFYEQYF. Written as DNA, the CDR3 is TGTGCCAGCAGCGTAGCCCCAGCGGGAGGGTTCTACGAGCAGTACTTC.

This clone came up a few times. This chain uses TRBV12-5 with TRBJ2-7; 11 bases are shared with TRBD1. This CDR3 spans 15 amino acids. Unmatched junction bases numbered 4, after V lost 5 bases and J lost 1 base. The germline V gene has CDR1 LGHNT and CDR2 FRNRAP. The CDR3 sequence: CASGQGTGGSYEQYF. For the CDR3, the DNA is TGTGCTAGTGGTCAAGGGACAGGGGGGTCCTACGAGCAGTACTTC. The complete variable domain, with remaining parts taken from reference TRBV12-5 and TRBJ2-7, reads DARVTQTPRHKVTEMGQEVTMRCQPILGHNTVFWYRQTMMQGLELLAYFRNRAPLDDSGMPKDRFSAEMPDATLATLKIQPSEPRDSAVYFCASGQGTGGSYEQYFGPGTRLTVT.

The chain carries TRBV7-3 and TRBJ2-3, with 9 bases identical to TRBD1. Losses at the gene ends were 5 bases for V and 4 bases for J; bases not matched to a gene: 4. The CDR3 covers 14 residues. Germline CDR1 and CDR2: SGHTA and FQGTGA. CDR3 amino acids: CASSMDRGADTQYF. The CDR3 DNA is TGTGCCAGCAGCATGGACAGGGGTGCAGATACGCAGTATTTT.

The V gene is TRBV10-3, the J gene TRBJ2-5, with D possibly matching TRBD1 (5 bases). V gave up 6 bases and J gave up 2 bases, with 10 bases separating them. Germline V CDR1 and CDR2: ENHRY, SYGVKD. CDR3 length equals 13 residues. The CDR3 spells CAIRQALQETQYF. Here the CDR3 DNA reads TGTGCCATCAGACAGGCGTTGCAAGAGACCCAGTACTTC.

The rearrangement joins TRBV10-3 to TRBJ1-1; a weak D match, TRBD1 (5 bases). Germline V CDR1 and CDR2: ENHRY, SYGVKD. The ends were cut back, 6 bases at V and 3 bases at J, with 17 bases in the middle. The CDR3 totals 15 residues. The CDR3 bases are TGTGCCATCAGGCGTGAGGGGAGAGAGGACACTGAAGCTTTCTTT. This encodes CAIRREGREDTEAFF.

CDR3 sequence: CASSVFPGLAPTEETQYF. The CDR3 bases are TGTGCCAGTAGTGTGTTTCCGGGACTAGCGCCTACCGAAGAGACCCAGTACTTC. The J gene is TRBJ2-5, the V gene TRBV19, with 10 bases matching TRBD2. V was pared by 5 bases and J by 3 bases, with 15 bases of the junction left unmatched. CDR3 length: 18 amino acids. The germline CDR1 and CDR2 sequences are LNHDA and SQIVND (reference sequence). Full variable domain (outside the CDR3, taken from reference TRBV19 and TRBJ2-5): DGGITQSPKYLFRKEGQNVTLSCEQNLNHDAMYWYRQDPGQGLRLIYYSQIVNDFQKGDIAEGYSVSREKKESFPLTVTSAQKNPTAFYLCASSVFPGLAPTEETQYFGPGTRLLVL.

This sequence joins TRBV28 and TRBJ2-2; D possibly corresponds to TRBD2 (6 bases). Deletions cut 6 bases from V and 10 bases from J, with 15 bases between. Germline CDR1 MDHEN, CDR2 SYDVKM. The CDR3 contains 13 residues. CDR3 nucleotide sequence: TGTGCCAGCAGCTACCAGACTAGTTCGGAGCTGTTTTTT. It codes for CASSYQTSSELFF.

J is TRBJ2-1 and V is TRBV28; TRBD2 might be the D (5 bases). This CDR3 is 15 amino acids long. Deletions cut 2 bases from V and 0 bases from J, with 8 bases between. The germline V gene has CDR1 MDHEN and CDR2 SYDVKM. The CDR3 spells CASSLDYSSYNEQFF. CDR3 nucleotides: TGTGCCAGCAGTTTAGACTATAGCTCCTACAATGAGCAGTTCTTC. The full variable domain, its missing parts supplied by reference TRBV28 and TRBJ2-1, is DVKVTQSSRYLVKRTGEKVFLECVQDMDHENMFWYRQDPGLGLRLIYFSYDVKMKEKGDIPEGYSVSREKKERFSLILESASTNQTSMYLCASSLDYSSYNEQFFGPGTRLTVL.

The J gene is TRBJ2-1, the V gene TRBV5-6; D not resolved. Trimming removed 1 base at V and 7 bases at J, with 3 bases between. CDR3 length: 11 amino acids. Germline V CDR1 and CDR2: SGHDT, YYEEEE. The CDR3: CASSLTNEQFF. CDR3 in DNA: TGTGCCAGCAGCTTGACTAATGAGCAGTTCTTC.

The chain combines TRBV5-1 with TRBJ2-7; D is ambiguous. V lost 4 bases, J lost 2 bases, and 13 bases lay in between. Germline lookup yields CDR1 SGHRS and CDR2 YFSETQ. This CDR3 has 14 residues. CDR3 amino acids: CASSLTPGPYEQYF. CDR3 bases: TGCGCCAGCAGCCTCACCCCCGGCCCCTACGAGCAGTACTTC.

The chain couples TRBV29-1 to TRBJ1-1, with 12 bases fitting TRBD1. The V segment lost 7 bases and the J segment 6 bases; nucleotides outside the gene matches: 3. There are 12 residues in the CDR3. CDR1 and CDR2 (germline): SQVTM, ANQGSEA. The CDR3 loop reads CSGGQGAAEAFF. CDR3 DNA sequence: TGCAGCGGGGGACAGGGGGCTGCTGAAGCTTTCTTT.

The chain uses TRBV4-1 and TRBJ2-7; the match to TRBD1 covers 9 bases. The CDR3 runs 14 residues. The V segment lost 3 bases and the J segment 7 bases; nucleotides outside the gene matches: 7. Germline V gene sequence: CDR1 MGHRA, CDR2 YSYEKL. The CDR3 sequence: CASSHEQGAGEQYF. CDR3 in DNA: TGCGCCAGCAGCCATGAACAGGGGGCTGGAGAGCAGTACTTC.